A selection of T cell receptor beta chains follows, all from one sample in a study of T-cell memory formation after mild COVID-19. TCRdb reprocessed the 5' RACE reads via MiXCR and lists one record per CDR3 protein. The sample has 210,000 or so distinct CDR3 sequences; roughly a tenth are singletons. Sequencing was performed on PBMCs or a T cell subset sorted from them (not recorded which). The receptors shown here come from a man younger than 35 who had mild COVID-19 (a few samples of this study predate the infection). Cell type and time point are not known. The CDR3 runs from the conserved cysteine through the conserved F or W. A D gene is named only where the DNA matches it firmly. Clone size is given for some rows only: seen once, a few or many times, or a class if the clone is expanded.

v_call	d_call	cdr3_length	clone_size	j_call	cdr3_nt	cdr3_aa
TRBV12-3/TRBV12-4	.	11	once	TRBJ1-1	TGTGCCAGCAGAGCGACCACTGAAGCTTTCTTT	CASRATTEAFF
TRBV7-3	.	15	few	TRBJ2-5	TGTGCCAGCAGCTTAACGGGGACCACTCGGGAGACCCAGTACTTC	CASSLTGTTRETQYF
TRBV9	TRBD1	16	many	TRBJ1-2	TGTGCCAGCAGCGTAGACCCACAGGGGCCTCGACCTGGCTACACCTTC	CASSVDPQGPRPGYTF
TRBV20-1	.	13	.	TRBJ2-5	TGCAGTGCACCTACGGCCTCTTCGGGGACCCAGTACTTC	CSAPTASSGTQYF
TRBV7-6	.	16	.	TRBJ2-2	TGTGCCAGCAGCTTAGGGCTCCTTTCGGGGCCCGGGGAGCTGTTTTTT	CASSLGLLSGPGELFF
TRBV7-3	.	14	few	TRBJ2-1	TGTGCCAGCAGCGCATCCACACGTAACAATGAGCAGTTCTTC	CASSASTRNNEQFF
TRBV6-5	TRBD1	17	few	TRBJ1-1	TGTGCCAGCAGTTACTACTCGACAGGGATTGACGACACTGAAGCTTTCTTT	CASSYYSTGIDDTEAFF
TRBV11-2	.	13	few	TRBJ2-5	TGTGCCAGCAGCCTTGGGACTCGAAGGCTCCAGTACTTC	CASSLGTRRLQYF
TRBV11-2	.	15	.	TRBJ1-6	TGTGCCAGCAGCTTAGGACCGTCGGTCGGCTCACCCCTCCACTTT	CASSLGPSVGSPLHF
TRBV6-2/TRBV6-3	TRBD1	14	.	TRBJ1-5	TGTGCCAGCAGCGACAGGGGCAGTAGGCAGCCCCAGCATTTT	CASSDRGSRQPQHF
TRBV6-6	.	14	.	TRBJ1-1	TGTGCCAGCAGTTACAACGGAGACCGGGGGGAAGCTTTCTTT	CASSYNGDRGEAFF
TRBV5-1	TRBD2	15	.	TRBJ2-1	TGCGCCAGCAGCTTCCTAAGCGGGGGGGCCGGTGAGCAGTTCTTC	CASSFLSGGAGEQFF
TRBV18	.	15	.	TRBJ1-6	TGTGCCAGCTCCCAACTCTTAGGTGATAATTCACCCCTCCACTTT	CASSQLLGDNSPLHF
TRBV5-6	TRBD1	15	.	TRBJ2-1	TGTGCCAGCAGCTTGGGGGACAGGGCGTGGAATGAGCAGTTCTTC	CASSLGDRAWNEQFF
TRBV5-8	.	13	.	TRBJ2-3	TGTGCCAGCAGCTTGGTCGAGGCGGGTACGCAGTATTTT	CASSLVEAGTQYF
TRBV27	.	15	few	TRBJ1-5	TGTGCCAGCAGTTTACAATCGAACGGCAATCAGCCCCAGCATTTT	CASSLQSNGNQPQHF
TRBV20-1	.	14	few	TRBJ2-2	TGCAGTGCTAGAGAACAGGGTTTCACCGGGGAGCTGTTTTTT	CSAREQGFTGELFF
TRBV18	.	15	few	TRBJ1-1	TGTGCCAGCTCACCACCTGGGAGGGGAGGCACTGAAGCTTTCTTT	CASSPPGRGGTEAFF
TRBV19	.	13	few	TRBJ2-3	TGTGCCAGTAGTATAGATCGTGGGATGGCGCAGTATTTT	CASSIDRGMAQYF
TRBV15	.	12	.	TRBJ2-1	TGTGCCACCAGCAGACGGGATAATGAGCAGTTCTTC	CATSRRDNEQFF
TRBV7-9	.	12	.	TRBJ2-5	TGTGCCAGCAGCACGCGCGGGGAGACCCAGTACTTC	CASSTRGETQYF
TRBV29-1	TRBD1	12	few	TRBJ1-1	TGCAGCGTTGGCCAGGGGGGCACTGAAGCTTTCTTT	CSVGQGGTEAFF
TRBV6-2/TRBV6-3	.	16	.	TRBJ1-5	TGTGCCAGCAGTAAGCGGACAGCCGATAGCAATCAGCCCCAGCATTTT	CASSKRTADSNQPQHF
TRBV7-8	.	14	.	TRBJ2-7	TGTGCCAGCAGAGGGGACGCGGGTTCCTACGAGCAGTACTTC	CASRGDAGSYEQYF
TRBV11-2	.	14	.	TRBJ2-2	TGTGCCAGCAGCTTAGATGGGGCGCCCGGGGAGCTGTTTTTT	CASSLDGAPGELFF
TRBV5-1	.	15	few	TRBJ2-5	TGCGCCAGCAGATATGGGACTGCCATGGGGGAGACCCAGTACTTC	CASRYGTAMGETQYF
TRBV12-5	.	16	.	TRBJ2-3	TGTGCTAGTGGTTTGGGGTCCGGAGGGGCGGCAGATACGCAGTATTTT	CASGLGSGGAADTQYF
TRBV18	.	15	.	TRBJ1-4	TGTGCCAGCTCACCACCCTCCGTTCGGGACGAAAAACTGTTTTTT	CASSPPSVRDEKLFF
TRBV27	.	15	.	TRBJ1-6	TGTGCCAGCAGTTTACGACAGGCAAATAATTCACCCCTCCACTTT	CASSLRQANNSPLHF
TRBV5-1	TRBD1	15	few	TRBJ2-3	TGCGCCAGCAGCTTGTTCGACAGGGCGGCAGATACGCAGTATTTT	CASSLFDRAADTQYF
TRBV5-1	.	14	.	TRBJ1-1	TGCGCCAGCAGCTCAAAGACAGCGGAGACTGAAGCTTTCTTT	CASSSKTAETEAFF
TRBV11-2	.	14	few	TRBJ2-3	TGTGCCAGTCGGGGGCGGGGGAACACAGATACGCAGTATTTT	CASRGRGNTDTQYF
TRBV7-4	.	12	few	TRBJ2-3	TGTGCCAGCAGCTGGTTCACAGATACGCAGTATTTT	CASSWFTDTQYF
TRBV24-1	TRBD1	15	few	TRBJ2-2	TGTGCCACCAGTGATCCAGGGGGTTTGACCGGGGAGCTGTTTTTT	CATSDPGGLTGELFF
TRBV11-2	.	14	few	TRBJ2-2	TGTGCCAGCAGCCCGATCTTTGGGTCCGGGGAGCTGTTTTTT	CASSPIFGSGELFF
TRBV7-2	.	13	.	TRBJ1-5	TGTGCCAGCAGCCTGGGGGGACGACAGCCCCAGCATTTT	CASSLGGRQPQHF
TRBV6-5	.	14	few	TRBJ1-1	TGTGCCAGCAGTCCGCGATCCCAGTCCACTGAAGCTTTCTTT	CASSPRSQSTEAFF
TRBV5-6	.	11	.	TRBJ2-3	TGTGCCAGCAGCCACGAGAATACGCAGTATTTT	CASSHENTQYF
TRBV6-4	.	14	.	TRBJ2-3	TGTGCCAGCAGTGATTATCCAGGCACAGATACGCAGTATTTT	CASSDYPGTDTQYF
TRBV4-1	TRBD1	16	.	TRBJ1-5	TGCGCCAGCAGCCAACCAGGGGGGGACAGCAATCAGCCCCAGCATTTT	CASSQPGGDSNQPQHF
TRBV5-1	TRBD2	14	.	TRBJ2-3	TGCGCCAGCAGCTTAGCGGGGGGGCCGAATACGCAGTATTTT	CASSLAGGPNTQYF
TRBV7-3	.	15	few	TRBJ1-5	TGTGCCAGCAGCCTTCGGGGGGGTCCTAATCAGCCCCAGCATTTT	CASSLRGGPNQPQHF
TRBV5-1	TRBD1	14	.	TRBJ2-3	TGCGCCAGTGGACAGGGGGCTAGCACAGATACGCAGTATTTT	CASGQGASTDTQYF
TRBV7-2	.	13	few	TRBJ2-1	TGTGCCAGCAGCTTTGGGTTTAGGAGGGGCCAGTTCTTC	CASSFGFRRGQFF
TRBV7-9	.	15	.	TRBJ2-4	TGTGCCAGCAGCTTAGCGCTTGGGGGCCTCAACATTCAGTACTTC	CASSLALGGLNIQYF
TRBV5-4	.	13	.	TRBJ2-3	TGTGCCAGCACCGGAGAGCGCACAGATACGCAGTATTTT	CASTGERTDTQYF
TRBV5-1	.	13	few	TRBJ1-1	TGCGCCAGCAGCTTGCAAACTTACACTGAAGCTTTCTTT	CASSLQTYTEAFF
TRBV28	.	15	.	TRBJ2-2	TGTGCCAGCAGTTTCCCCTTCGCGAACACCGGGGAGCTGTTTTTT	CASSFPFANTGELFF
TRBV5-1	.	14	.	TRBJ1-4	TGCGCCAGCAGCTTGCTCAGCTTGAATGAAAAACTGTTTTTT	CASSLLSLNEKLFF
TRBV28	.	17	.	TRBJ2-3	TGTGCCAGCAGTTCCCGATATATTAGGGTTAGCACAGATACGCAGTATTTT	CASSSRYIRVSTDTQYF
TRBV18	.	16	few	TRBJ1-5	TGTGCCAGCTCACCAAAAGTTTTGGGGAGCAATCAGCCCCAGCATTTT	CASSPKVLGSNQPQHF
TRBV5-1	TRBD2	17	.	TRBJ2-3	TGCGCCAGCAGCTTGGTACCCCGCGGGGGGGCCGGAGATACGCAGTATTTT	CASSLVPRGGAGDTQYF
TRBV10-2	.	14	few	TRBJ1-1	TGCGCCAGCAGTGAAGGGCGACGGGAGACTGAAGCTTTCTTT	CASSEGRRETEAFF
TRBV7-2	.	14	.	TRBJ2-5	TGTGCCAGCAGCTTAGTCGACTGGGGAGAGACCCAGTACTTC	CASSLVDWGETQYF
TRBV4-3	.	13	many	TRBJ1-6	TGCGCCAGCAGCCAAGAGCGGAATTCACCCCTCCACTTT	CASSQERNSPLHF
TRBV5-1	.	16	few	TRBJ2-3	TGCGCCAGCAGCTTCATGTTATCCAACCCCACAGATACGCAGTATTTT	CASSFMLSNPTDTQYF
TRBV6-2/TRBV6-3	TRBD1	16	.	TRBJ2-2	TGTGCCAGCAGCAATACCGGGACAGGGGCTCCCGGGGAGCTGTTTTTT	CASSNTGTGAPGELFF
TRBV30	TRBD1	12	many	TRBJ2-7	TGTGCCTGGAGCGAGGACAGGTACGAGCAGTACTTC	CAWSEDRYEQYF
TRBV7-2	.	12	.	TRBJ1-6	TGTGCCAGCAGCTTCGCGAATTCACCCCTCCACTTT	CASSFANSPLHF
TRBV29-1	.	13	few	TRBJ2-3	TGCAGCGTTGGGGCAGCTAGCACAGATACGCAGTATTTT	CSVGAASTDTQYF